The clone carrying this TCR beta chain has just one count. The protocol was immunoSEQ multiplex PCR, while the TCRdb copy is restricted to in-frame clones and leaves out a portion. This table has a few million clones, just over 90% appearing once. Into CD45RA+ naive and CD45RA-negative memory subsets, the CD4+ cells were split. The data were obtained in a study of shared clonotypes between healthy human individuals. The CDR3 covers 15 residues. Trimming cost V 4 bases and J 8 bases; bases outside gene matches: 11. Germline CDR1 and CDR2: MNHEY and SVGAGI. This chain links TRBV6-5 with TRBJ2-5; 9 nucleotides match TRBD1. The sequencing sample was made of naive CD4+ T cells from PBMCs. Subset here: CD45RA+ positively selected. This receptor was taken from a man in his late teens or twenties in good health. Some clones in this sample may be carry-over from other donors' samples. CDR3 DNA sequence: TGTGCCAGCAGTTCCCCGGACAGGGGAAGAGAAACCCAGTACTTC. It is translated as CASSSPDRGRETQYF.